Presented here are 24 T cell receptor beta chains from one specimen sequenced in a study of response to subunit inactivated influenza vaccine. TCRdb redid the calling of the RT-PCR reads with MiXCR, one entry per CDR3 protein. The sample holds hundreds of thousands of distinct CDR3 sequences; 6.5% to 8% are singletons and the top ten take about an eighth. The sample in question was PBMCs from blood, obtained less than 30 months after vaccination. These TCRs come from a man between 50 and 75 years old who received an inactivated influenza vaccine.

This clonotype has just a few counts. The V and J genes are TRBV11-2 and TRBJ1-1; 8 bases are shared with TRBD1. Germline V gives CDR1 SGHAT, CDR2 FQNNGV. V gave up 1 base and J gave up 0 bases; unmatched junction bases: 10. The CDR3 is 18 residues long. The CDR3 loop is CASSLVNSTGALNTEAFF. For the CDR3, the DNA is TGTGCCAGCAGCTTAGTTAATTCGACAGGGGCGCTGAACACTGAAGCTTTCTTT.

The chain combines TRBV11-1 with TRBJ2-1, with 8 positions matching TRBD2. Germline assignment: CDR1 SGHAT and CDR2 FQDESV (reference sequence). V trimming: 2 bases; J trimming: 1 base; junction bases outside the gene matches: 10. The CDR3 extends over 18 amino acids. CDR3 loop: CASSLFGGGRKSYNEQFF. The CDR3 DNA reads as TGTGCCAGCAGCTTATTCGGGGGGGGCCGAAAATCCTACAATGAGCAGTTCTTC.

Remarks on this clonotype: A clone one base away is much larger, so this may be a read error. The J gene is TRBJ2-3, the V gene TRBV5-6, with TRBD2 identical over 12 bases. The CDR3 spans 17 residues. Germline V gene sequence: CDR1 SGHDT, CDR2 YYEEEE. CDR3 sequence: CASSFTVTSGSTGTQYF. CDR3 sequence (DNA): TGTGCCAGCAGCTTCACGGTGACTAGCGGGAGTACAGGTACGCAGTATTTT.

The sample holds a few counts of this clonotype. V and J are TRBV5-1 and TRBJ2-7; D possibly uses TRBD1 or TRBD2 (5 bases each). The CDR3 extends over 16 amino acids. The V end lost 4 bases, the J end lost 1 base, and 18 bases lay between the germline ends. Per the germline V gene, CDR1 is SGHRS and CDR2 is YFSETQ. For the CDR3, the DNA is TGCGCCAGCAGCCCGAACCCGGGACCAACTTCCTACGAGCAGTACTTC. Its translation is CASSPNPGPTSYEQYF. The complete variable domain, with remaining parts taken from reference TRBV5-1 and TRBJ2-7, reads KAGVTQTPRYLIKTRGQQVTLSCSPISGHRSVSWYQQTPGQGLQFLFEYFSETQRNKGNFPGRFSGRQFSNSRSEMNVSTLELGDSALYLCASSPNPGPTSYEQYFGPGTRLTVT.

This clonotype was counted at least ten times. The chain joins TRBV20-1 to TRBJ2-7; TRBD1 agrees at 7 bases. Germline CDR1 is DFQATT and CDR2 is SNEGSKA (reference sequence). This CDR3 spans 13 amino acids. Trimming cost V 4 bases and J 5 bases; bases outside gene matches: 8. CDR3 amino acids: CSAKGQYVDEQYF. The CDR3 DNA sequence: TGCAGTGCTAAGGGACAGTACGTCGACGAGCAGTACTTC.

The table lists this clonotype with a few counts. The chain recombines TRBV6-5 with TRBJ2-1; the match to TRBD2 covers 13 bases. The CDR3 runs to 16 residues. V shed 5 bases and J 7 bases; nucleotides not matched to a gene: 8. Germline V lookup: CDR1 MNHEY, CDR2 SVGAGI. The CDR3 sequence is CASSNLGLAGKNEQFF. For the CDR3, the DNA is TGTGCCAGCAGTAACCTGGGACTAGCGGGGAAAAATGAGCAGTTCTTC.

In its sample, this clonotype was seen a few times. This chain connects TRBV7-2 to TRBJ2-7, with 13 bases aligning to TRBD2. This CDR3 region has 16 residues. The V gene end was trimmed by 3 bases and the J gene end by 6 bases; junction bases not matched to a gene: 8. From germline, CDR1 is SGHTA and CDR2 FQGNSA. The CDR3 bases are TGTGCCAGCAGCTTTGGACTAGCGGGAGTATCGGGCGAGCAGTACTTC. Protein sequence: CASSFGLAGVSGEQYF.

This clonotype has only a few counts. The rearrangement joins TRBV7-8 to TRBJ2-1; tentatively, D is TRBD1 (5 bases). This CDR3 contains 12 residues. V lost 3 bases, J lost 8 bases, and 8 bases lay in between. Germline assignment: CDR1 SGHVS and CDR2 FQNEAQ. The chain's CDR3 is CASSFQGYEQFF. The CDR3 nucleotides are TGTGCCAGCAGCTTCCAGGGCTATGAGCAGTTCTTC.

The gene calls are TRBV11-2 and TRBJ2-5; perhaps D is TRBD1 or TRBD2 (5 bases each). From germline, CDR1 is SGHAT and CDR2 FQNNGV. Between the trimmed V and J ends, which lost 3 bases and 0 bases, there was a span of 8 bases. The CDR3 consists of 14 residues. The CDR3 here is CASSFEGYQETQYF. DNA of the CDR3: TGTGCCAGCAGCTTCGAGGGGTACCAAGAGACCCAGTACTTC.

In this sample, this clonotype turned up a few times. The CDR3 DNA follows: TGTGCCAGCAGCCCCCGGGTCTCACCGAGCTCCTACAATGAGCAGTTCTTC. Its translation is CASSPRVSPSSYNEQFF. The J gene is TRBJ2-1, the V gene TRBV7-2, with unresolved D. With 5 bases removed from V and 0 bases from J, the gap between germline ends came to 17 bases. The CDR3 runs to 17 residues. CDR1 and CDR2 (germline): SGHTA, FQGNSA.

The sample holds a few counts of this clonotype. V and J are TRBV10-3 and TRBJ2-5, with TRBD2 as a possible D gene (6 bases). This CDR3 contains 16 residues. Germline loops: CDR1 ENHRY, CDR2 SYGVKD. Trimming removed 0 bases from V and 4 bases from J, with 15 bases in between. The CDR3 bases are TGTGCCATCAGTGAGTCGGTGCGGCCGGGGGTAGAGACCCAGTACTTC. Encoded protein: CAISESVRPGVETQYF.

The chain employs TRBV29-1 and TRBJ2-3, with D possibly matching TRBD1 (5 bases). In germline, CDR1 is SQVTM, CDR2 ANQGSEA. Trimming shortened V by 5 bases and J by 4 bases, and 10 bases separated the two germline ends. The CDR3 is made up of 12 amino acids. CDR3 residues: CSVPTVADTQYF. The CDR3 coding sequence is TGCAGCGTTCCGACAGTGGCAGATACGCAGTATTTT.

The chain joins TRBV4-3 to TRBJ2-3, with D unclear. V was cut by 0 bases and J by 0 bases, with 4 bases left in between. CDR1 and CDR2 (germline): LGHNA, YSLEER. There are 14 residues in the CDR3. In DNA form, the CDR3 reads TGCGCCAGCAGCCAAGAGTACAGCACAGATACGCAGTATTTT. This encodes CASSQEYSTDTQYF.

This clonotype has only a few counts. The chain uses TRBV20-1 and TRBJ2-3, with D possibly being TRBD1 or TRBD2 (6 bases each). The length of the CDR3 is 16 residues. The V and J ends lost 7 bases and 2 bases respectively, with 22 bases between them. The germline CDR1 and CDR2 sequences are DFQATT and SNEGSKA (reference sequence). CDR3 sequence: CSVREEVEGVTDTQYF. The CDR3 DNA reads as TGCAGTGTCAGGGAGGAGGTAGAGGGGGTCACAGATACGCAGTATTTT.

This chain joins TRBV15 and TRBJ2-7; 11 nucleotides line up with TRBD2. The length of the CDR3 is 13 residues. Germline-derived CDR1 and CDR2 are LNHNV and YYDKDF (reference sequence). V lost 3 bases to trimming and J lost 6 bases; unmatched junction nucleotides: 1. The CDR3 DNA follows: TGTGCCACCAGCAGGGGGACTAGCGGCGAGCAGTACTTC. This gives the protein CATSRGTSGEQYF.

V usage is TRBV20-1 and J usage is TRBJ2-7; the D gene is possibly TRBD1 (6 bases). The germline V gene has CDR1 DFQATT and CDR2 SNEGSKA (reference sequence). Deletions cut 0 bases from V and 5 bases from J, with 8 bases between. This CDR3 has 12 residues. The CDR3 bases are TGCAGTGCTAGAGACAGGGGAAACGAGCAGTACTTC. Its protein is CSARDRGNEQYF.

This clonotype was seen at least ten times. The V gene is TRBV11-2, the J gene TRBJ2-2; D is possibly TRBD1 (5 bases). V lost 7 bases to trimming and J lost 6 bases, with 9 bases between them. The CDR3 consists of 12 residues. Germline CDR1 is SGHAT and CDR2 is FQNNGV. The DNA of the CDR3 is TGTGCCAGCAACTGGGGCGCCGGGGAGCTGTTTTTT. As protein: CASNWGAGELFF.

This clonotype was observed a few times. The chain has TRBV15 and TRBJ1-6; D not resolved. Trimming cost V 2 bases and J 5 bases, with 4 bases left between them. The CDR3 extends over 13 amino acids. Germline V CDR1 and CDR2: LNHNV, YYDKDF (reference sequence). This CDR3 reads CATSRRNNSPLHF. Here the CDR3 DNA reads TGTGCCACCAGCAGACGCAATAATTCACCCCTCCACTTT.

This clonotype has a count of ten or more. V and J are TRBV20-1 and TRBJ2-3; 10 bases fit TRBD2. Germline V lookup: CDR1 DFQATT, CDR2 SNEGSKA (reference sequence). CDR3 size: 14 residues. The V and J ends lost 5 bases and 3 bases, in that order; junction bases with no gene match: 5. The CDR3 region has the DNA TGCAGTGCTGCGGCTAGCGGGAGTACAGATACGCAGTATTTT. Its protein product is CSAAASGSTDTQYF.

This clonotype was picked up a small number of times. The chain is built from TRBV6-2 or TRBV6-3 and TRBJ2-3; D assignment may be TRBD1 or TRBD2 (6 bases each). With 11 bases removed from V and 2 bases from J, the gap between germline ends came to 38 bases. Germline lookup yields CDR1 MNHEY and CDR2 SVGEGT. The CDR3 length is 21 residues. CDR3 coding DNA: TGTGCCGCCGGGGGCCCTGAAGGGCAACATCAACCAGCGGATTACACAGATACGCAGTATTTT. Translated, it gives CAAGGPEGQHQPADYTDTQYF.

V is TRBV27 and J is TRBJ2-5; D unresolved. The CDR3 totals 15 residues. Trimming removed 4 bases from V and 1 base from J, with 13 bases in between. The germline V gene has CDR1 MNHEY and CDR2 SMNVEV (reference sequence). The CDR3 nucleotides read TGTGCCAGCAGTTCCGGCGGTTTGGGCCAAGAGACCCAGTACTTC. It encodes CASSSGGLGQETQYF.

The chain carries TRBV9 and TRBJ1-1; D unclear. CDR3 length: 14 amino acids. Germline V gene data show CDR1 as SGDLS and CDR2 as YYNGEE. V lost 0 bases, J lost 0 bases, and 6 bases lay in between. The CDR3 loop reads CASSVVTVNTEAFF. For the CDR3, the DNA is TGTGCCAGCAGCGTAGTTACGGTGAACACTGAAGCTTTCTTT. The full variable domain, completed using reference TRBV9 and TRBJ1-1, is DSGVTQTPKHLITATGQRVTLRCSPRSGDLSVYWYQQSLDQGLQFLIQYYNGEERAKGNILERFSAQQFPDLHSELNLSSLELGDSALYFCASSVVTVNTEAFFGQGTRLTVV.

The chain combines TRBV6-5 with TRBJ1-2; maybe TRBD1 (5 bases). The ends were cut back, 5 bases at V and 2 bases at J, with 12 bases in the middle. Germline lookup yields CDR1 MNHEY and CDR2 SVGAGI. The CDR3 extends over 14 amino acids. The CDR3 here is CASSIRGSNYGYTF. CDR3 nucleotides: TGTGCCAGCAGTATACGGGGGAGCAACTATGGCTACACCTTC.

V and J are TRBV7-9 and TRBJ1-5; D uncertain. CDR1 SEHNR and CDR2 FQNEAQ come from the germline V gene (reference sequence). V lost 5 bases and J 0 bases, leaving 11 bases between the germline ends. The CDR3 sequence is 15 residues long. CDR3 nucleotides: TGTGCCAGCAGCCCCACTGGAGGTAGCAATCAGCCCCAGCATTTT. Encoded protein: CASSPTGGSNQPQHF. Filled out from reference TRBV7-9 and TRBJ1-5, the complete variable domain reads DTGVSQNPRHKITKRGQNVTFRCDPISEHNRLYWYRQTLGQGPEFLTYFQNEAQLEKSRLLSDRFSAERPKGSFSTLEIQRTEQGDSAMYLCASSPTGGSNQPQHFGDGTRLSIL.